This entry is about one TCR beta chain. This receptor's antigen is unknown. The junction and the germline gene differ at one end; a read error may be behind it. RNA was extracted with the RNeasy kit and about 0.5 to 1 ug was reverse transcribed using random hexamers. The immunoSEQ multiplex PCR assay, covering 54 Vbeta and 13 Jbeta segments, was used to amplify TCR beta CDR3 regions. Bias from PCR amplification was corrected by using a synthetic template baseline for primer optimization and for computational correction. Regarding the original processing steps: Reads were annotated to V, D and J genes according to IMGT and were analyzed with immunoSEQ Analyzer, with only productive sequences retained. Clonality was calculated as one minus the Shannon entropy normalized by log2 of the number of productive unique sequences. Public and private clones were assessed among the 100 most prevalent clones of each patient and control. A clone was defined as Susac-specific if it was absent from the healthy and MS cohorts, from approximately 980 published viral clones and from other ImmuneACCESS disease sequences. TCRdb trimmed public reads at Q25 via fastp, called clones via MiXCR and kept in-frame beta chains. Every distinct CDR3 protein forms one entry, paired with its most common genes and DNA. TCRdb's processing, not the study's, gives the V and J calls here. The sample table lists about 430,000 distinct CDR3 sequences, around 85% of them with a count of one. Together, the top ten hold 0.09% to 0.15% of the sample.

Including cysteine and phenylalanine, the CDR3 has 16 amino acids. This entry keeps only the CDR3 DNA: 48 bases, framed from base 1. Based on the germline V gene, the CDR1 and CDR2 sequences are MDHEN and SYDVKM. The sample belongs to a study of CD8 T cells in Susac syndrome (dated by TCRdb to about 2019). About the full investigation: Whether CD8+ T cell activation and differentiation in Susac syndrome was antigen driven was tested using repertoire sequencing. Clonality of the CD8+ T cell repertoire was compared between over 10 healthy donors, approximately 14 Susac syndrome patients and around 16 multiple sclerosis patients.

The research as a whole found: The study acknowledged that relatively few individuals were included in the TCR sequencing and HLA analysis.

High-throughput TCR beta sequencing profiled peripheral blood CD8+ and CD4+ T cells from healthy donors, Susac syndrome patients and multiple sclerosis patients. The multiple sclerosis controls were treatment-naive patients who had stable or active relapsing-remitting disease and met the revised McDonald criteria. Bulk CD8+ and CD4+ T cells were purified magnetically by negative isolation, whereas CD8+ TEMRA cells were enriched by FACS. Blood was collected in EDTA tubes and processed within 24 hours, with PBMCs isolated through density gradient centrifugation. PBMCs intended for TCR sequencing were cryopreserved in liquid nitrogen and were subsequently thawed in a 37 degrees C water bath. Purity of sorted or isolated CD4+, CD8+ and CD8+ TEMRA cells was at least 90%.

Sample: CD8+ T cells from PBMCs. The chain employs TRBV28 and TRBJ2-5, and the D gene may be TRBD2, 6 bases matching. The sequence was collected from a human donor with multiple sclerosis. This receptor carries the CDR3 CAGSFFVGTQSETQYF. The nucleotide sequence reads TGTGCCGGCAGTTTCTTCGTTGGGACTCAGTCGGAGACCCAGTACTTC.